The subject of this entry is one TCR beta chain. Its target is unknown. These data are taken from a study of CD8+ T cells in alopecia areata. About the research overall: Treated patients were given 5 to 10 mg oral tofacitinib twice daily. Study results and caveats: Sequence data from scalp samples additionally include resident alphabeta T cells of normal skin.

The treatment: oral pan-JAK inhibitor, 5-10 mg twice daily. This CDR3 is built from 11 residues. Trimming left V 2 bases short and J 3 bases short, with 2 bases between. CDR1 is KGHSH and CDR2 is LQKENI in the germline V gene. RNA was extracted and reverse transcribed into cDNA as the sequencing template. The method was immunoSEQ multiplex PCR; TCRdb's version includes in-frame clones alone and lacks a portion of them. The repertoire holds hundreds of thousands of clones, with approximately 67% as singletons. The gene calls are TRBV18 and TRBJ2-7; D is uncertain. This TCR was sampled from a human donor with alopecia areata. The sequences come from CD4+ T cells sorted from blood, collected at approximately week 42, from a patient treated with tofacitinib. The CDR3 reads CASSPGYEQYF. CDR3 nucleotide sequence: TGTGCCAGCTCACCAGGCTACGAGCAGTACTTC.